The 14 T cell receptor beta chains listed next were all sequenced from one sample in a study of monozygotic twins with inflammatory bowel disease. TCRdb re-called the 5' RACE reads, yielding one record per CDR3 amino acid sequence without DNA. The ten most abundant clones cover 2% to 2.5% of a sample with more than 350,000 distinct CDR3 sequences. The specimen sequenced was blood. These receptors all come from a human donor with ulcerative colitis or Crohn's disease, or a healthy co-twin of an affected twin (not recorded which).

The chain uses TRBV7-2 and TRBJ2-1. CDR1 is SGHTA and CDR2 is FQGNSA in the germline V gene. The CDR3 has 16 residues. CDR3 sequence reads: CASSLEAQAIYNEQFF. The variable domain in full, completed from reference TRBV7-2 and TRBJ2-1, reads GAGVSQSPSNKVTEKGKDVELRCDPISGHTALYWYRQSLGQGLEFLIYFQGNSAPDKSGLPSDRFSAERTGGSVSTLTIQRTQQEDSAVYLCASSLEAQAIYNEQFFGPGTRLTVL.

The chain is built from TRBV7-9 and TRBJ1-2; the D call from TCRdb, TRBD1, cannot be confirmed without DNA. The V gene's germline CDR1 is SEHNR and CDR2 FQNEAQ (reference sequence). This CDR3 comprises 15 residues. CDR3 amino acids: CASSVTSTENYGYTF.

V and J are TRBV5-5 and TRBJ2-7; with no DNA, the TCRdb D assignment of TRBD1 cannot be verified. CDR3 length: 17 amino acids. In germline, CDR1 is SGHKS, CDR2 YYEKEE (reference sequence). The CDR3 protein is CASSLYPPAGVAYEQYF.

The CDR3: CSARDSGSPSEQYF. The chain carries TRBV20-1 and TRBJ2-7. Germline V CDR1 and CDR2: DFQATT, SNEGSKA (reference sequence). This CDR3 spans 14 amino acids.

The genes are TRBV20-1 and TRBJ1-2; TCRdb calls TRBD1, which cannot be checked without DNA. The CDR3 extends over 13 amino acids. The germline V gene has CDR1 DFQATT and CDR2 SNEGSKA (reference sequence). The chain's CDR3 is CSALDRANYGYTF.

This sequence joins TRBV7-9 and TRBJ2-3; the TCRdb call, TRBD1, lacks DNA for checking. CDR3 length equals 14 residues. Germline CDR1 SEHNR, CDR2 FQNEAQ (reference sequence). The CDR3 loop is CASLAGQGLDTQYF.

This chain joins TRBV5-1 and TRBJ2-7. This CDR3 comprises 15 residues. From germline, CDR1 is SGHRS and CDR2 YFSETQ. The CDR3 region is CASSFNSGGAYEQYF. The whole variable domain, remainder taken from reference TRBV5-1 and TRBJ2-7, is KAGVTQTPRYLIKTRGQQVTLSCSPISGHRSVSWYQQTPGQGLQFLFEYFSETQRNKGNFPGRFSGRQFSNSRSEMNVSTLELGDSALYLCASSFNSGGAYEQYFGPGTRLTVT.

CDR3 amino acids: CASGLDPGGAYTGELFF. This chain joins TRBV12-5 and TRBJ2-2; TCRdb's assignment of TRBD2 cannot be checked, as there is no DNA. CDR3 size: 17 residues. The germline V gene has CDR1 LGHNT and CDR2 FRNRAP.

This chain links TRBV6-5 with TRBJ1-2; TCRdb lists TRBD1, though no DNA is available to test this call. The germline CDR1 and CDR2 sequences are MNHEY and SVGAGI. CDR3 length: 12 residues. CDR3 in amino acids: CASSYSGAGYTF.

CDR3 amino acids: CASSLQGTNQPQHF. The V call is TRBV19, the J call TRBJ1-5; the TCRdb D gene call, TRBD1, has no DNA to confirm it. CDR3 length: 14 residues. The V gene's germline CDR1 is LNHDA and CDR2 SQIVND (reference sequence).

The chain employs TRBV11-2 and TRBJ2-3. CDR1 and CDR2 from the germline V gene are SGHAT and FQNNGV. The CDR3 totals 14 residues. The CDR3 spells CASSPHGARDTQYF.

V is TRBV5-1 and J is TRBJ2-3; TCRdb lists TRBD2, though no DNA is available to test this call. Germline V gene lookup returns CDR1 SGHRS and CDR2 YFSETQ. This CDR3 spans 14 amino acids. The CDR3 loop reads CASCGTPLTDTQYF.

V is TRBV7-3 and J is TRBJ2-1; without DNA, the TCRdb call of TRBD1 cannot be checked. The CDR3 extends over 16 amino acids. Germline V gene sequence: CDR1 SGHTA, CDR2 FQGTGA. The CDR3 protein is CASSLPGARGYNEQFF.

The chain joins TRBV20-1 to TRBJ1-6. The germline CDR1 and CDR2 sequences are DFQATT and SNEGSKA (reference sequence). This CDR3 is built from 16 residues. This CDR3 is CSARDWASQVSSPLHF.